This is a list of T cell receptor beta chains from one sample in a study of blood T cell repertoires in COVID-19. TCRdb's table, derived via immunoSEQ multiplex PCR, lists solely in-frame clones and lacks some. The table includes 120,000 to 150,000 clones, approximately 84% detected once. Source material: PBMCs or T cells enriched from blood (not recorded which). The source of these receptors is a woman aged 45-65 years with acute COVID-19. Each CDR3 is given with its conserved first and last residue. A D gene is named only where the DNA matches it firmly. Only some rows state a clone size, as once, few, many or a class for expanded clones.

d_gene | j_gene | abundance | v_gene | CDR3nt | CDR3aa
- | TRBJ1-6 | - | TRBV5-6 | TGTGCCAGCAGCCGCTTTACGGGGGTGAATTCACCCCTCCACTTT | CASSRFTGVNSPLHF
- | TRBJ2-3 | - | TRBV3-1/TRBV3-2 | TGTGCCAGCAGTTACGGTTCGGGAAATACGCAGTATTTT | CASSYGSGNTQYF
TRBD2 | TRBJ2-1 | - | TRBV6-4 | TGTGCCAGCAGTGAAATGGGCGGGAGGGCCGGTGAGCAGTTCTTC | CASSEMGGRAGEQFF
TRBD2 | TRBJ2-5 | few | TRBV25-1 | TGTGCCAGCAGTGAAGAGGGGAGCGGGAGGGCTAGGGAGACCCAGTACTTC | CASSEEGSGRARETQYF
- | TRBJ2-7 | - | TRBV21-1 | TGTGCCAGCATCCAGCTACAGGGCTGCGAGCAGTACTTC | CASIQLQGCEQYF
TRBD2 | TRBJ2-3 | - | TRBV30 | TGTGCCTGGATGGGGGGAGGGCCAACAGATACGCAGTATTTT | CAWMGGGPTDTQYF
TRBD1 | TRBJ2-3 | - | TRBV2 | TGTGCCAGCAGTCTCCAGACAGGGCTAGTAGGGACAGATACGCAGTATTTT | CASSLQTGLVGTDTQYF
- | TRBJ2-1 | - | TRBV5-8 | TGTGCCAGCAGCTATGGAGTACGGCGCTCCCAAAGAGGGAATGAGCAGTTCTTC | CASSYGVRRSQRGNEQFF
TRBD2 | TRBJ2-1 | - | TRBV7-9 | TGTGCCAGCAGCCCCCGGTGGGGTAGCGGGAGAGGTGAGCAGTTCTTC | CASSPRWGSGRGEQFF
TRBD2 | TRBJ2-7 | - | TRBV4-3 | TGCGCCAGCAGCCAGTGGGGGGGCTACGAGCAGTACTTC | CASSQWGGYEQYF
- | TRBJ1-2 | - | TRBV7-8 | TGTGCCAGCAGCTTGGCATCTTACACTGGCTACACCTTC | CASSLASYTGYTF
TRBD1 | TRBJ2-7 | - | TRBV6-5 | TGTGCCAACCCAGGGACAGGGTATGGCGAGCAGTACTTC | CANPGTGYGEQYF
TRBD2 | TRBJ2-2 | - | TRBV6-2/TRBV6-3 | TGTGCCAGCAGTCCCGCGGGCAGCGGGAGAGTGAACACCGGGGAGCTGTTTTTT | CASSPAGSGRVNTGELFF
TRBD1 | TRBJ1-2 | once | TRBV30 | TGTGCCTGGGCGGGACAGGGGGATGGTGGAAACTATGGCTACACCTTC | CAWAGQGDGGNYGYTF
TRBD1 | TRBJ2-2 | - | TRBV4-1 | TGCGCCAGCAGCGCCCGCGGGACAGGGGATACCGGGGAGCTGTTTTTT | CASSARGTGDTGELFF
TRBD1 | TRBJ2-2 | - | TRBV27 | TGTGCCAGCGCTTCCAAGGGGACAGGGTACACCGGGGAGCTGTTTTTT | CASASKGTGYTGELFF
- | TRBJ1-3 | - | TRBV6-1 | TGTGCCAGCAGTTTACAGAGCTCTGGAAACACCATATATTTT | CASSLQSSGNTIYF
TRBD2 | TRBJ2-7 | - | TRBV7-3 | TGTGCCAGCAGCTTAGCGGGAGGGCCAGACGAGCAGTACTTC | CASSLAGGPDEQYF
- | TRBJ2-5 | - | TRBV7-8 | TGTGCCAGCAGAGTACAGGGATCCGAGACCCAGTACTTC | CASRVQGSETQYF
- | TRBJ1-4 | - | TRBV7-8 | TGTGCCAGCAGCTTATACGCAGCGGGGGCCAGCCTTAGGAACCGTTTTTTT | CASSLYAAGASLRNRFF
- | TRBJ2-1 | - | TRBV15 | TGTGCCACCAGCAGAGATCTCGACTTCTACAATGAGCAGTTCTTC | CATSRDLDFYNEQFF
- | TRBJ1-5 | - | TRBV6-2/TRBV6-3 | TGTGCCAGCAGTTACACTATGTCTTCCAATCAGCCCCAGCATTTT | CASSYTMSSNQPQHF
TRBD1 | TRBJ1-2 | - | TRBV29-1 | TGCAGCGTTGCCTCTCGACAGGGGAACTATGGCTACACCTTC | CSVASRQGNYGYTF
- | TRBJ2-7 | - | TRBV4-1 | TGCGCCAGCAGCCAACTACTAAACTACGAGCAGTACTTC | CASSQLLNYEQYF
- | TRBJ2-1 | - | TRBV2 | TGTGCCACCTTAGCGGATAGCTCCTACAATGAGCAGTTCTTC | CATLADSSYNEQFF
- | TRBJ1-2 | - | TRBV6-6 | TGTGCCAGCAGTTACGACCTAGCAACCGGGTATGGCTACACCTTC | CASSYDLATGYGYTF
TRBD1 | TRBJ2-1 | - | TRBV19 | TGTGCCAACCCAGGAACCCCAGGGGGACAGTTCTTC | CANPGTPGGQFF